These 32 T cell receptor beta chains share one sample of origin, sequenced in a study of T cell repertoires in cytomegalovirus infection. TCRdb ran MiXCR on the reads and lists one entry per CDR3 protein. The sample records a few hundred thousand distinct CDR3 sequences, approximately 9.2% being singletons. The source material was PBMCs. The origin of the receptors is a human donor in good health (CMV status not recorded). Some clones in this sample may be carry-over from other donors' samples.

This clonotype was found many times. This rearrangement joins TRBV7-9 to TRBJ1-1, with D maybe TRBD1 (5 bases). Trimming stripped 5 bases from V and 0 bases from J, with 19 bases between. The CDR3 is 17 residues long. Germline V lookup: CDR1 SEHNR, CDR2 FQNEAQ (reference sequence). The CDR3 sequence is CASSPRQLGTMNTEAFF. Here the CDR3 DNA reads TGTGCCAGCAGCCCCAGACAGTTGGGGACCATGAACACTGAAGCTTTCTTT.

This clonotype appeared a few times. This chain uses TRBV11-3 with TRBJ2-7; the D is unclear. The CDR3 loop spans 12 amino acids. From germline, CDR1 is SGHNT and CDR2 YENEEA. Deletions cut 5 bases from V and 0 bases from J, with 5 bases between. CDR3 sequence reads: CASSPHSYEQYF. The CDR3 bases are TGTGCCAGCAGCCCCCACTCCTACGAGCAGTACTTC.

In this sample, this clonotype turned up many times. The chain carries TRBV7-9 and TRBJ1-1; possibly TRBD1 for D (6 bases). Trimming shortened V by 4 bases and J by 1 base, and 13 bases separated the two germline ends. The CDR3 loop spans 15 amino acids. The germline CDR1 and CDR2 sequences are SEHNR and FQNEAQ (reference sequence). CDR3 amino acids: CASSSGALPNTEAFF. CDR3 in DNA: TGTGCCAGCAGCTCGGGGGCCCTTCCGAACACTGAAGCTTTCTTT.

This clonotype was found many times. The V call is TRBV28, the J call TRBJ2-5; the D gene is possibly TRBD2 (7 bases). CDR3 length equals 15 residues. Between the trimmed V and J ends, which lost 5 bases and 2 bases, there was a span of 15 bases. CDR1 and CDR2 (germline): MDHEN, SYDVKM. The CDR3 region is CASSRGGGGQETQYF. The CDR3 nucleotides read TGTGCCAGCAGTCGCGGGGGCGGAGGTCAAGAGACCCAGTACTTC.

This clonotype occurred many times. The J gene is TRBJ2-2, the V gene TRBV7-2; D is ambiguous. This CDR3 has 15 residues. The ends were cut back, 1 base at V and 1 base at J, with 7 bases in the middle. The germline CDR1 and CDR2 sequences are SGHTA and FQGNSA. The CDR3 sequence is CASSLVWGNTGELFF. The CDR3 DNA sequence: TGTGCCAGCAGCTTAGTCTGGGGGAACACCGGGGAGCTGTTTTTT.

This clonotype appeared many times. The genes are TRBV20-1 and TRBJ1-6, with D possibly matching TRBD1 (5 bases). Trimming removed 4 bases from V and 10 bases from J, with 14 bases in between. CDR1 DFQATT and CDR2 SNEGSKA come from the germline V gene (reference sequence). This CDR3 spans 13 amino acids. The CDR3 coding sequence is TGCAGTGCTAAGGGGCGCACACAATCACCCCTCCACTTT. Protein sequence: CSAKGRTQSPLHF.

This chain connects TRBV6-6 to TRBJ1-2, with TRBD1 matching 8 bases. Losses at the gene ends were 3 bases for V and 1 base for J; bases not matched to a gene: 10. Germline CDR1 is MNHNY and CDR2 is SVGAGI (reference sequence). This CDR3 is built from 17 residues. Written as DNA, the CDR3 is TGTGCCAGCAGTTATGGATGGCCACAGGGGGGTAACTATGGCTACACCTTC. Translation: CASSYGWPQGGNYGYTF.

Points on this clonotype: A read error may produce the germline difference seen at one junction end. This chain uses TRBV5-1 with TRBJ1-1, with a possible D match to TRBD1 (5 bases). There are 14 residues in the CDR3. Germline values: CDR1 SGHRS, CDR2 YFSETQ. CDR3 sequence: CASCLDRGRTEAFF. The CDR3 coding sequence is TGCGCCAGCTGCTTGGATAGGGGTCGCACTGAAGCTTTCTTT. Looking up the rest from reference TRBV5-1 and TRBJ1-1 gives the full variable domain: KAGVTQTPRYLIKTRGQQVTLSCSPISGHRSVSWYQQTPGQGLQFLFEYFSETQRNKGNFPGRFSGRQFSNSRSEMNVSTLELGDSALYLCASCLDRGRTEAFFGQGTRLTVV.

This clonotype was detected ten times or more. This chain joins TRBV7-2 and TRBJ2-7; D is unresolved. V dropped 2 bases and J dropped 2 bases, with 7 bases sitting between them. The CDR3 spans 13 residues. The germline CDR1 and CDR2 sequences are SGHTA and FQGNSA. The CDR3 coding sequence is TGTGCCAGCAGCTTATGGTTTGCCTACGAGCAGTACTTC. It is translated as CASSLWFAYEQYF.

Written as DNA, the CDR3 is TGTGCAAGTCGCTTAGTACAGGAGCTTTCGAGGTTC. This sequence encodes CASRLVQELSRF. The chain uses TRBV12-2 and TRBJ2-7; TRBD1 reflects the table's D call only, with no check against the DNA. TRBV12-2 is listed as a pseudogene. There are 12 residues in the CDR3.

V is TRBV28 and J is TRBJ2-3; 7 nucleotides agree with TRBD2. V lost 6 bases and J lost 3; bases outside the gene matches: 9. This CDR3 region has 15 residues. CDR1 MDHEN and CDR2 SYDVKM come from the germline V gene. The chain's CDR3 is CASSPGLGFTDTQYF. In DNA form, the CDR3 reads TGTGCCAGCAGCCCAGGACTAGGGTTTACAGATACGCAGTATTTT.

This clonotype appeared many times. The chain carries TRBV20-1 and TRBJ1-5, with D maybe TRBD1 (6 bases). With 6 bases removed from V and 1 base from J, the gap between germline ends came to 22 bases. This CDR3 is built from 17 residues. Germline CDR1 DFQATT, CDR2 SNEGSKA (reference sequence). The CDR3 DNA follows: TGCAGTGCAACCTCCGGAAGGGGGGGCAGGAGCAATCAGCCCCAGCATTTT. Its protein product is CSATSGRGGRSNQPQHF.

CDR3 loop: CAWNLGAGGATEAFF. The CDR3 DNA follows: TGTGCCTGGAATTTGGGAGCGGGGGGGGCCACTGAAGCTTTCTTT. This chain connects TRBV30 to TRBJ1-1; maybe TRBD1 (6 bases). Germline CDR1 GTSNPN, CDR2 SVGIG (reference sequence). V lost 4 bases to trimming and J lost 4 bases, with 19 bases between them. The CDR3 runs to 15 residues.

V gene TRBV20-1 combines with J gene TRBJ2-7; a possible D gene is TRBD2 (7 bases). Germline values: CDR1 DFQATT, CDR2 SNEGSKA (reference sequence). The V end was cut by 6 bases, the J end by 4 bases, with 16 bases between. The CDR3 is 13 residues long. CDR3 sequence reads: CSASRGGGYEQYF. For the CDR3, the DNA is TGCAGTGCCAGCCGCGGGGGCGGGTACGAGCAGTACTTC.

This clonotype was observed a handful of times. The V and J genes are TRBV12-3 or TRBV12-4 and TRBJ1-2; TRBD1 might be the D (5 bases). Deletions cut 6 bases from V and 7 bases from J, with 15 bases between. The CDR3 consists of 13 residues. The CDR3 bases are TGTGCCAGCAGGGGGGGGGGGTTAGGTGGCTACACCTTC. Protein product: CASRGGGLGGYTF.

This clonotype came up many times. The chain combines TRBV7-2 with TRBJ2-3; no firm D call. CDR3 length equals 14 residues. Trimming cost V 1 base and J 2 bases, with 7 bases left between them. Germline V gene lookup returns CDR1 SGHTA and CDR2 FQGNSA. The CDR3 nucleotides read TGTGCCAGCAGCTTAGTACTTAACACAGATACGCAGTATTTT. Translating gives CASSLVLNTDTQYF.

This clonotype was observed at least ten times. This chain connects TRBV7-9 to TRBJ1-6, with 8 bases fitting TRBD1. Germline CDR1 is SEHNR and CDR2 is FQNEAQ (reference sequence). This CDR3 has 17 residues. With 0 bases clipped from V and 9 bases from J, the junction kept 10 bases outside the gene matches. The CDR3 coding sequence is TGTGCCAGCAGCTTAGCGCAGGGACAGGAAGGTGGTTCACCCCTCCACTTT. Residues: CASSLAQGQEGGSPLHF.

This clonotype was seen a handful of times. The chain joins TRBV5-1 to TRBJ1-1; the match to TRBD1 covers 9 bases. V was clipped by 9 bases and J by 1 base; unmatched bases: 4. CDR3 length equals 13 residues. The germline V gene has CDR1 SGHRS and CDR2 YFSETQ. The CDR3 is CATMGQGNTEAFF. The DNA of the CDR3 is TGCGCCACCATGGGACAGGGGAACACTGAAGCTTTCTTT.

This chain joins TRBV5-5 and TRBJ2-3; D not resolved. Per germline, CDR1 SGHKS and CDR2 YYEKEE (reference sequence). V lost 1 base, J lost 2 bases, and 5 bases lay in between. The CDR3 extends over 13 amino acids. For the CDR3, the DNA is TGTGCCAGCAGCTTGACAGCCACAGATACGCAGTATTTT. As protein: CASSLTATDTQYF.

In its sample, this clonotype was seen many times. This chain uses TRBV6-2 or TRBV6-3 with TRBJ2-7, with 7 positions matching TRBD2. The germline V gene encodes CDR1 MNHEY and CDR2 SVGEGT. Trimming at V came to 0 bases and at J to 4 bases, leaving 9 bases not matched to a gene. CDR3 size: 16 residues. The CDR3 is CASSYSAGASQYEQYF. The CDR3 nucleotides are TGTGCCAGCAGTTACTCGGCGGGAGCGTCTCAGTACGAGCAGTACTTC.

This clonotype was picked up many times. The CDR3 DNA follows: TGTGCCAGCACCCTTCCCGGGACCCAAGCGAACATTCAGTACTTC. The encoded protein is CASTLPGTQANIQYF. J is TRBJ2-4 and V is TRBV28, with D perhaps given as TRBD1 or TRBD2 (5 bases each). V lost 7 bases to trimming and J lost 7 bases, with 20 bases between them. The CDR3 has 15 amino acids. The germline CDR1 and CDR2 sequences are MDHEN and SYDVKM.

This clonotype was seen at least ten times. The gene calls are TRBV18 and TRBJ1-4; unclear D gene. Germline CDR1 reads KGHSH; CDR2 reads LQKENI. Between the trimmed V and J ends, which lost 8 bases and 5 bases, there was a span of 12 bases. The length of the CDR3 is 13 residues. The CDR3 nucleotides are TGTGCCAGCAGCTTAGGGCAGAATGAAAAACTGTTTTTT. Translation gives CASSLGQNEKLFF.

This clonotype has at least ten counts. The CDR3 nucleotides are TGTGCCAGCAGCAGGGCACAGGGGTGGGGCTACACCTTC. Its protein is CASSRAQGWGYTF. The chain is built from TRBV27 and TRBJ1-2, with TRBD1 matching over 7 bases. The V gene end was trimmed by 6 bases and the J gene end by 8 bases; junction bases not matched to a gene: 9. Germline loops: CDR1 MNHEY, CDR2 SMNVEV (reference sequence). The CDR3 contains 13 residues.

This chain joins TRBV6-2 or TRBV6-3 and TRBJ1-5, with 7 bases matching TRBD1. This CDR3 spans 16 amino acids. Germline V gene data show CDR1 as MNHEY and CDR2 as SVGEGT. V trimming: 8 bases; J trimming: 0 bases; junction bases outside the gene matches: 10. CDR3 sequence reads: CASGRRQGYSNQPQHF. For the CDR3, the DNA is TGTGCCAGCGGGAGAAGACAGGGTTATAGCAATCAGCCCCAGCATTTT.

This clonotype was found many times. The chain combines TRBV4-2 with TRBJ2-7, with no clear D. The CDR3 has 19 amino acids. Germline V gene sequence: CDR1 LGHNA, CDR2 YNFKEQ. With 2 bases removed from V and 1 base from J, the gap between germline ends came to 24 bases. The CDR3 reads CASSQLSVGIARASYEQYF. The CDR3 bases are TGTGCCAGCAGCCAATTATCCGTTGGGATCGCGCGCGCGTCCTACGAGCAGTACTTC.

There are many counts of this clonotype. This chain links TRBV28 with TRBJ1-1, with D tentatively TRBD1 (6 bases). CDR3 size: 14 residues. V shed 4 bases and J shed 10 bases, with 19 bases lying between them. Germline assignment: CDR1 MDHEN and CDR2 SYDVKM. The CDR3 region has the DNA TGTGCCAGCAGTTCCGACAGGCCTTGGTCCGTAGCTTTCTTT. It translates to CASSSDRPWSVAFF.

This clonotype is judged medium-sized (0.01 to 0.1%). V usage is TRBV7-2 and J usage is TRBJ1-1, with 9 bases that match TRBD1. J lost 11 bases, V lost 5 bases, and 9 bases had no gene match. The CDR3 is 13 amino acids. Germline V gene lookup returns CDR1 SGHTA and CDR2 FQGNSA. The CDR3 bases are TGTGCCAGCAGCGAGGGACAGGGATGGTCGGCTTTCTTT. Its protein is CASSEGQGWSAFF.

The gene calls are TRBV20-1 and TRBJ1-5, with 9 bases fitting TRBD1. CDR1 and CDR2 (germline): DFQATT, SNEGSKA (reference sequence). This CDR3 contains 17 residues. V lost 4 bases, J lost 0 bases, and 10 bases stayed unmatched. The CDR3 loop is CSATPQGAPYSNQPQHF. Written as DNA, the CDR3 is TGCAGTGCTACTCCACAGGGGGCCCCGTATAGCAATCAGCCCCAGCATTTT.

The chain joins TRBV25-1 to TRBJ2-7; D uncertain. The CDR3 length is 13 residues. The ends were cut back, 2 bases at V and 6 bases at J, with 11 bases in the middle. Per germline, CDR1 MGHDK and CDR2 SYGVNS. In DNA form, the CDR3 reads TGTGCCAGCAGTGAAAGGGTATTGGGCGAGCAGTACTTC. Translation: CASSERVLGEQYF.

In its sample, this clonotype was seen many times. The chain carries TRBV7-2 and TRBJ1-3; TRBD1 might be the D (5 bases). Germline CDR1 is SGHTA and CDR2 is FQGNSA. Trimming stripped 6 bases from V and 6 bases from J, with 21 bases between. The CDR3 consists of 16 residues. As DNA, the CDR3 is TGTGCCAGCAGGAAGGGCCCGGGTTTTGGACAAAACACCATATATTTT. Residues: CASRKGPGFGQNTIYF.

This clonotype was seen many times. The chain employs TRBV19 and TRBJ1-1; D possibly corresponds to TRBD1 (6 bases). Trimming pared 6 bases from V and 6 bases from J, leaving 20 bases between. The CDR3 covers 15 residues. Looked up from germline, CDR1 is LNHDA and CDR2 is SQIVND (reference sequence). The CDR3 coding sequence is TGTGCCAGTAGCCGACAGGCCTTACTTAACGCTGAAGCTTTCTTT. This gives the protein CASSRQALLNAEAFF.

This clonotype was seen more than once but under ten times. The J gene is TRBJ2-6, the V gene TRBV18; TRBD1 aligns across 9 bases. J gave up 0 bases and V 2 bases, and 14 bases lay outside the gene matches. Per germline, CDR1 KGHSH and CDR2 LQKENI. The CDR3 consists of 21 residues. The CDR3 here is CASSPFILRQGDGSGANVLTF. The DNA of the CDR3 is TGTGCCAGCTCACCATTTATTCTGCGACAGGGGGATGGCTCTGGGGCCAACGTCCTGACTTTC.